This section outlines one TCR beta chain sequence together with its context. Followed over time, Seattle patients had been enrolled while infection was active. CDR1 PRHDT and CDR2 FYEKMQ come from the germline V gene (reference sequence). The CDR3 is made up of 13 amino acids. Trimming left V 5 bases short and J 8 bases short, with 15 bases between. The entry originates in a study of blood T cell repertoires in COVID-19. At the level of the study: COVID-19 samples from acute and convalescent phases originated in the United States, Italy and Spain. T cells, B-cell-depleted T cells, or PBMCs supplied cDNA or gDNA.

Per the study methods: Reference gene primers were amplified, and this amplification served to estimate nucleated cell counts. Sequencing used immunoSEQ multiplex PCR; TCRdb keeps in-frame clones, though not all of them. V and J calls and clone size are as listed in that table; D and trimming were resolved from the DNA. The repertoire holds 150,000 to 170,000 clones, with approximately 85% as singletons. The chain has TRBV13 and TRBJ1-2; D not resolved. The specimen was peripheral blood. This clonotype was obtained from a man aged 55-75 years with COVID-19, enrolled during active disease. The CDR3 loop is CASSLNEAGGYTF. As DNA, the CDR3 is TGTGCCAGCAGCCTCAATGAGGCGGGGGGCTACACCTTC.